A selection of T cell receptor beta chains follows, all from one sample in a study of T cell repertoires in cytomegalovirus infection. One entry per CDR3 protein results from TCRdb running MiXCR on the reads. The sample contains 450,000 to 600,000 distinct CDR3 sequences, over 9% of which appear only once. Sequenced input: PBMCs. All receptors derive from a human donor in good health (CMV status not recorded). Some clones in this sample may be carry-over from other donors' samples. The conserved cysteine and the conserved F or W are not part of the CDR3 here. Each record gives: clone size, J gene, D gene, V gene, CDR3 protein. The D gene is left open where the match is weak. Clone size is not always given. Where it is, it says once, few, many or a class for expanded clones.

. | TRBJ1-1 | . | TRBV20-1 | RAAGGQGGDTEAF
. | TRBJ1-2 | . | TRBV29-1 | GVWDGYT
. | TRBJ1-4 | . | TRBV2 | ASSPMKKLF
many | TRBJ1-1 | TRBD1 | TRBV5-1 | ASSLANRQGRKESSAEAF
. | TRBJ2-1 | . | TRBV29-1 | SVRLVGEQF
. | TRBJ1-2 | TRBD1 | TRBV6-5 | ASRKTGTSGYT
. | TRBJ2-2 | . | TRBV6-5 | ASSLGGEGGELF
many | TRBJ1-4 | . | TRBV28 | ASSSMDSLNEKLF
many | TRBJ2-3 | TRBD1 | TRBV7-2 | ASRIGQGVDTQY
few | TRBJ2-1 | TRBD1 | TRBV19 | ASSAGTGKRNEQF
. | TRBJ1-1 | . | TRBV5-6 | ASRTLHPTKNTEAF
many | TRBJ1-1 | . | TRBV11-3 | ASSLVAQSEAF
many | TRBJ1-2 | . | TRBV28 | ASSYRDGYT
many | TRBJ1-1 | . | TRBV6-1 | ASSQFTEAF
. | TRBJ2-7 | . | TRBV29-1 | SAGVRTVEYEQY
. | TRBJ2-7 | . | TRBV12-3/TRBV12-4 | ASSFSFHKTYEQY
many | TRBJ2-1 | TRBD2 | TRBV13 | ASNPSGLAGGPHYTYNEQF
. | TRBJ1-2 | TRBD1 | TRBV4-2 | ASSQRMARDRDYYGYT
many | TRBJ2-7 | TRBD1 | TRBV7-8 | ASSLANPGQGAYEQY
. | TRBJ1-4 | . | TRBV30 | AWGSAPTNEKLF
many | TRBJ2-7 | . | TRBV20-1 | SARAPYEQY
. | TRBJ1-2 | . | TRBV6-5 | ASSRSTNYGYT
few | TRBJ1-1 | . | TRBV30 | AWLKGGAEAF
many | TRBJ2-1 | TRBD2 | TRBV10-3 | AISLSGDSYNEQF
once | TRBJ2-3 | TRBD2 | TRBV29-1 | SVTSGTDTQY
. | TRBJ2-1 | TRBD2 | TRBV11-2 | ASSLASGAEQF